The 10 T cell receptor beta chains in this list originate from one sample, sequenced in a study of T cell changes during pregnancy in multiple sclerosis. Only in-frame clones appear in the TCRdb table, and some are missing; sequencing was by immunoSEQ multiplex PCR. Among tens of thousands of clones listed, 85% to 95% were seen once. The specimen was CD4+ T cells from peripheral blood mononuclear cells, collected in the first trimester of pregnancy. Receptors originate from a female donor with multiple sclerosis, enrolled in a pregnancy study.

Points on this clone: Distinct nucleotide sequences in the sample also encode this CDR3. CDR3 in amino acids: CASSLDRGYGYTF. The CDR3 nucleotides read TGCGCCAGCAGTCTGGACAGGGGATATGGCTACACCTTC. The rearrangement uses TRBV5-1 and TRBJ1-2, with 9 positions matching TRBD1. V lost 5 bases to trimming and J lost 5 bases; unmatched junction nucleotides: 4. This CDR3 has 13 amino acids. Germline CDR1 reads SGHRS; CDR2 reads YFSETQ.

The chain employs TRBV7-6 and TRBJ2-3; tentative D call: TRBD1 (5 bases). V was shortened by 4 bases and J by 3 bases, with 14 bases between the two germline ends. The germline CDR1 and CDR2 sequences are SGHVS and FNYEAQ. This CDR3 comprises 15 residues. The CDR3 sequence is CASSSRQGITDTQYF. The CDR3, as DNA: TGTGCCAGCAGCTCCCGGCAGGGTATAACAGATACGCAGTATTTT.

This clone has more than one count but fewer than ten. The chain combines TRBV19 with TRBJ2-7; 7 bases are shared with TRBD2. The CDR3 has 16 amino acids. V lost 5 bases, J lost 1 base, and 11 bases stayed unmatched. Germline CDR1 LNHDA, CDR2 SQIVND (reference sequence). The CDR3 sequence is CASSPRGRVGSYEQYF. DNA for the CDR3: TGTGCCAGTAGTCCTCGGGGGAGGGTTGGATCCTACGAGCAGTACTTC.

The rearrangement uses TRBV7-2 and TRBJ1-3; 8 bases line up with TRBD1. This CDR3 is 16 amino acids long. CDR1 and CDR2 from the germline V gene are SGHTA and FQGNSA. The trim removed 6 bases at V and 0 bases at J, leaving 7 bases unmatched. CDR3 in amino acids: CASSLGQGSSGNTIYF. CDR3 in DNA: TGTGCCAGCAGTCTCGGACAGGGCAGCTCTGGAAACACCATATATTTT.

The CDR3 spells CASRSVVGAGNTIYF. DNA for the CDR3: TGTGCCAGCAGAAGCGTTGTCGGGGCTGGAAACACCATATATTTT. V and J are TRBV6-1 and TRBJ1-3; D is undetermined. Germline CDR1 reads MNHNS; CDR2 reads SASEGT. CDR3 length: 15 amino acids. V lost 6 bases and J lost 2, with 14 bases in between.

The chain couples TRBV5-6 to TRBJ2-6; D uncertain. This CDR3 comprises 15 residues. Trimming removed 3 bases from V and 3 bases from J, with 10 bases in between. The germline CDR1 and CDR2 sequences are SGHDT and YYEEEE. The CDR3 region has the DNA TGTGCCAGCAGCTCCGGTCCTTTTGGGGCCAACGTCCTGACTTTC. Protein sequence: CASSSGPFGANVLTF.

This chain uses TRBV18 with TRBJ2-4; D unclear. V was cut by 6 bases and J by 7 bases, with 16 bases left in between. Germline CDR1 is KGHSH and CDR2 is LQKENI. The length of the CDR3 is 14 residues. The CDR3 nucleotides are TGTGCCAGCTCGTCCCCCCCCGAGGTTAACATTCAGTACTTC. Amino acid sequence: CASSSPPEVNIQYF.

The chain recombines TRBV19 with TRBJ2-2; 7 nucleotides align to TRBD1. Trimming at V came to 6 bases and at J to 2 bases, leaving 9 bases not matched to a gene. The germline CDR1 and CDR2 sequences are LNHDA and SQIVND (reference sequence). The CDR3 contains 16 residues. The CDR3 loop is CASRQGHGSNTGELFF. In DNA, the CDR3 is TGTGCCAGTAGACAGGGGCATGGATCAAACACCGGGGAGCTGTTTTTT.

V is TRBV11-2 and J is TRBJ2-5; TRBD2 might be the D (5 bases). V gave up 4 bases and J gave up 5 bases, with 11 bases separating them. Germline V CDR1 and CDR2: SGHAT, FQNNGV. This CDR3 spans 13 amino acids. The CDR3 DNA is TGTGCCAGCAGCTCATGGACTGGGGAGACCCAGTACTTC. Translating it yields CASSSWTGETQYF.

In this sample, this clone turned up once. The V and J genes are TRBV7-2 and TRBJ1-3, with a possible D match to TRBD1 (5 bases). Germline CDR1 is SGHTA and CDR2 is FQGNSA. V shed 5 bases and J shed 2 bases, with 16 bases lying between them. The CDR3 runs 16 residues. DNA for the CDR3: TGTGCCAGCAGCCCTAGGGAGGGACTCCCTGGAAACACCATATATTTT. It yields the protein CASSPREGLPGNTIYF.